This T cell receptor (beta chain) appears in the sequencing data of a study of human T cells and chemical hapten exposure. TCRdb recomputed calls from the RACE reads with MiXCR, one row per CDR3 protein. This repertoire shows around 100,000 distinct CDR3 sequences, roughly 10% found once; its top ten account for 2.5% to 4%. The CDR3 has 12 residues. Trimming took 0 bases from V and 7 from J, leaving 6 bases between them. Germline V lookup: CDR1 LGHDT, CDR2 YNNKEL (reference sequence). This clonotype was observed many times. Time point noted: pre-sensitization, week 0. Stated treatment: therapeutic diphenylcyclopropenone sensitization with weekly scalp DPC.

This chain uses TRBV3-1 with TRBJ1-1, with D unclear. The clonotype was recovered from a woman aged 55-69 years with alopecia areata. Some clones in this sample may be carry-over from other donors' samples. This sample comprised whole blood, obtained in connection with sensitization to the hapten diphenylcyclopropenone (DPC). The CDR3 loop reads CASSQDFGEAFF. CDR3 bases: TGTGCCAGCAGCCAAGATTTCGGTGAAGCTTTCTTT.